The rows below give T cell receptor beta chains drawn from one sample of a study of shared clonotypes between healthy human individuals. Profiled with immunoSEQ multiplex PCR; TCRdb holds only in-frame clones, not every one. The sample lists 550,000 to 750,000 clones; roughly 95% were seen once. The sequenced sample was naive CD8+ T cells sorted from blood. Receptors were obtained from a woman under 40 in good health. Each CDR3 is given with its conserved first and last residue. Each record gives: V gene, CDR3 protein.

v_call: TRBV13; cdr3_aa: CASSEGLAERGTGELFF
v_call: TRBV7-9; cdr3_aa: CASSLGQSSYEQYF
v_call: TRBV5-6; cdr3_aa: CASSPEAGELFF
v_call: TRBV9; cdr3_aa: CASSSGGRSEQYF
v_call: TRBV30; cdr3_aa: CAWSHSNEQFF
v_call: TRBV19; cdr3_aa: CASSSYDSNQPQHF
v_call: TRBV7-8; cdr3_aa: CASSQGLGGNQPQHF
v_call: TRBV7-2; cdr3_aa: CASSLDSPQALSNQPQHF
v_call: TRBV7-9; cdr3_aa: CASSARTGEAFF
v_call: TRBV25-1; cdr3_aa: CASSGLAGVRETQYF
v_call: TRBV27; cdr3_aa: CASSMGGANEKLFF
v_call: TRBV9; cdr3_aa: CASGQWSSLGSNEQFF
v_call: TRBV7-6; cdr3_aa: CASSSFNEKLFF
v_call: TRBV27; cdr3_aa: CASKASADSTTEAFF
v_call: TRBV29-1; cdr3_aa: CSAIGTGESTEAFF
v_call: TRBV7-7; cdr3_aa: CASSLRAAEGYTF
v_call: TRBV29-1; cdr3_aa: CSITGYTGELFF
v_call: TRBV5-6; cdr3_aa: CASSLGGYEQYF